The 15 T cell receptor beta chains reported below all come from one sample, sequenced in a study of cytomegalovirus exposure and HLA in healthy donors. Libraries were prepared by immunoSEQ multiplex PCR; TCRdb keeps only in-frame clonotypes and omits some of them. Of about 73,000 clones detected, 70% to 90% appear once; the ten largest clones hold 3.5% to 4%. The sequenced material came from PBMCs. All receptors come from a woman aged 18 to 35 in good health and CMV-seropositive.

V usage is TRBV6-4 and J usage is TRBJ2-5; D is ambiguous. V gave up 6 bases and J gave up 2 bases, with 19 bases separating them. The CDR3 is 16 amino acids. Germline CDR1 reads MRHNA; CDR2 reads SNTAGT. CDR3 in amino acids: CASREKLYRDQETQYF. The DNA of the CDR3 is TGTGCCAGCAGAGAGAAGCTTTACAGAGATCAAGAGACCCAGTACTTC.

The CDR3 protein is CASGRDRGNTGELFF. In DNA, the CDR3 is TGCGCCAGCGGTAGGGACAGGGGGAACACCGGGGAGCTGTTTTTT. The V and J genes are TRBV5-1 and TRBJ2-2, with 10 nucleotides matching TRBD1. This CDR3 is 15 amino acids long. V was clipped by 7 bases and J by 1 base; unmatched bases: 4. The germline V gene has CDR1 SGHRS and CDR2 YFSETQ.

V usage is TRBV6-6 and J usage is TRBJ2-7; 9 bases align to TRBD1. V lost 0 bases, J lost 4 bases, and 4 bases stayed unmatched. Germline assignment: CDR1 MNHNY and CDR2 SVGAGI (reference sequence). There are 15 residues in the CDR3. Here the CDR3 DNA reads TGTGCCAGCAGTTACTCGGAGACAGGGGGATACGAGCAGTACTTC. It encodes CASSYSETGGYEQYF.

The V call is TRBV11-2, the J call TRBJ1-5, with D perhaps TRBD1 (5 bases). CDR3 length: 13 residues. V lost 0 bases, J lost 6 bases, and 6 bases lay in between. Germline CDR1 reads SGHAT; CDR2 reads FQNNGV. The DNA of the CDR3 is TGTGCCAGCAGCTTAGAAGGGGCTCAGCCCCAGCATTTT. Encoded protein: CASSLEGAQPQHF.

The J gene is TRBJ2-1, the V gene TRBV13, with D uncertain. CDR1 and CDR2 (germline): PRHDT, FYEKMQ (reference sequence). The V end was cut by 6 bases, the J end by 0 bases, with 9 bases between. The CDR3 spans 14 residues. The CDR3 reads CASRGQTSYNEQFF. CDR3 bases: TGTGCCAGCAGGGGCCAGACCTCCTACAATGAGCAGTTCTTC.

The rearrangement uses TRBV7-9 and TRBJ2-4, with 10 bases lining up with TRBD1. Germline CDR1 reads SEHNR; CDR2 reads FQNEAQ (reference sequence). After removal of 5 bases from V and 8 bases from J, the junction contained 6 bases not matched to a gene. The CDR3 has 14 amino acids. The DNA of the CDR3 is TGTGCCAGCAGCCCCTGGACAGGGGGGCACATTCAGTACTTC. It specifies CASSPWTGGHIQYF.

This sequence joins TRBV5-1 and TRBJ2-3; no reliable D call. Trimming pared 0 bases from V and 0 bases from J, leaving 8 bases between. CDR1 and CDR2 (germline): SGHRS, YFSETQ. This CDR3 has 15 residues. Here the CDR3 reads CASSLGGPSTDTQYF. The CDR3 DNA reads TGCGCCAGCAGCTTGGGAGGTCCTAGCACAGATACGCAGTATTTT.

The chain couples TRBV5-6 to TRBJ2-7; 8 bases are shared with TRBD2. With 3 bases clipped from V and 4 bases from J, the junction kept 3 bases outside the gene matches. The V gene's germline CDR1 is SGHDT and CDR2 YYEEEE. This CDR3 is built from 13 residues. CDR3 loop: CASSSGGAYEQYF. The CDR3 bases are TGTGCCAGCAGCTCCGGGGGGGCGTACGAGCAGTACTTC.

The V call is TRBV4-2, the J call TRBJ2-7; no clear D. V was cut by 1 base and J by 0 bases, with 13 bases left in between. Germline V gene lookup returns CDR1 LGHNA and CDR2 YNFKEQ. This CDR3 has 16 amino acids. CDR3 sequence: CASSQAEDTHSYEQYF. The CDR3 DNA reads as TGTGCCAGCAGCCAAGCGGAAGACACGCACTCCTACGAGCAGTACTTC.

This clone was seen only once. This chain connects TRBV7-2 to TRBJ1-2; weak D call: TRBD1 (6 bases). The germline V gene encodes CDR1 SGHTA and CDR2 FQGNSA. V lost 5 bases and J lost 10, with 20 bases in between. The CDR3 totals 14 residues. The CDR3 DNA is TGTGCCAGCAGCCCAATCCGGGACACTAAGGACTACACCTTC. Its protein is CASSPIRDTKDYTF.

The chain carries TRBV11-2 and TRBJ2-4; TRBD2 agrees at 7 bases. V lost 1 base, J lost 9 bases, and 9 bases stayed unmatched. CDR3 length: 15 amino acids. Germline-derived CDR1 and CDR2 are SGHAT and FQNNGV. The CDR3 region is CASSLVPGGEPIQYF. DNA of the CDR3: TGTGCCAGCAGCTTAGTTCCGGGAGGCGAACCCATTCAGTACTTC.

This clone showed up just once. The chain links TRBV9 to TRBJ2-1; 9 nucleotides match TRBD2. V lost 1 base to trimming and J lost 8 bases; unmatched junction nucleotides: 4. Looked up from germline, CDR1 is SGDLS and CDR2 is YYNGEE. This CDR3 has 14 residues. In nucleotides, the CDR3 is TGTGCCAGCAGCGTAACTAGCGGGCAGCATGAGCAGTTCTTC. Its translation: CASSVTSGQHEQFF.

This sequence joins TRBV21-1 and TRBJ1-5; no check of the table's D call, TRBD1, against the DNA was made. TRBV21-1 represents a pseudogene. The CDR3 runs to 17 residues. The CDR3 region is CASSPQEDRPGKQPQHF. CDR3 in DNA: TGTGCCAGCAGCCCCCAGGAGGACAGGCCTGGGAAGCAGCCCCAGCATTTT.

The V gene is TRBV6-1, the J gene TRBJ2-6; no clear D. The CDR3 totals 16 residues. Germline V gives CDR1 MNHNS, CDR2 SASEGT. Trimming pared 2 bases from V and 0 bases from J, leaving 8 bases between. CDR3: CASSETFGSGANVLTF. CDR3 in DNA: TGTGCCAGCAGTGAAACTTTTGGCTCTGGGGCCAACGTCCTGACTTTC.

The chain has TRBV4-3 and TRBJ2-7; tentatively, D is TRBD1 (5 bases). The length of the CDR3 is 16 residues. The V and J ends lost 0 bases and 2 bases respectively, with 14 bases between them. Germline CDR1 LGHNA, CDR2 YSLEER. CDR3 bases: TGCGCCAGCAGCCAAGAGTGGGGCAGAATTACCTACGAGCAGTACTTC. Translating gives CASSQEWGRITYEQYF.